This T cell receptor beta chain was documented in a study of blood T cell repertoires in COVID-19. Generated by immunoSEQ multiplex PCR, the TCRdb table keeps only in-frame clones and is missing some. Of about 310,000 clones in the sample, approximately 88% are singletons; the top ten hold 4.5% to 5.5%. Sequencing input: PBMCs or T cells enriched from blood (not recorded which). This receptor was obtained from a man aged 55 to 70 who had recovered from COVID-19.

Here the CDR3 reads CATSVETALSTDTQYF. In nucleotides, the CDR3 is TGTGCCACCTCGGTCGAGACAGCCTTAAGCACAGATACGCAGTATTTT. The chain has TRBV24-1 and TRBJ2-3, with a possible D match to TRBD1 (5 bases). There are 16 residues in the CDR3. Per germline, CDR1 KGHDR and CDR2 SFDVKD. V was cut by 9 bases and J by 0 bases, with 18 bases left in between.